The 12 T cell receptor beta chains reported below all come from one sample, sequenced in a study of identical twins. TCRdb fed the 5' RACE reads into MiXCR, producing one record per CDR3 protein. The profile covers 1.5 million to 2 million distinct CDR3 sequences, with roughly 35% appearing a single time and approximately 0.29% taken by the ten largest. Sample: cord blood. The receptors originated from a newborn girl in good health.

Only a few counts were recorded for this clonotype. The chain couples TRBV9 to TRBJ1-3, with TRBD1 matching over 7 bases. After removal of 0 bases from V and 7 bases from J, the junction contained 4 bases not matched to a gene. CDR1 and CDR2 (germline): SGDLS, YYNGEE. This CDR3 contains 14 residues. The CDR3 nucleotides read TGTGCCAGCAGCGTAGCCCCGACAGGGAACACCATATATTTT. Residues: CASSVAPTGNTIYF. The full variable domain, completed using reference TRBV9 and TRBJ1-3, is DSGVTQTPKHLITATGQRVTLRCSPRSGDLSVYWYQQSLDQGLQFLIQYYNGEERAKGNILERFSAQQFPDLHSELNLSSLELGDSALYFCASSVAPTGNTIYFGEGSWLTVV.

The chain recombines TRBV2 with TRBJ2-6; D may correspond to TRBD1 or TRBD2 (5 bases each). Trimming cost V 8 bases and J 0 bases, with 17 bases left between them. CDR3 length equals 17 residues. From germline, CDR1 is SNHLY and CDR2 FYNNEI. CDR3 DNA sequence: TGTGCCAGCGCCCGGGACGGAAAACTCTCTGGGGCCAACGTCCTGACTTTC. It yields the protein CASARDGKLSGANVLTF.

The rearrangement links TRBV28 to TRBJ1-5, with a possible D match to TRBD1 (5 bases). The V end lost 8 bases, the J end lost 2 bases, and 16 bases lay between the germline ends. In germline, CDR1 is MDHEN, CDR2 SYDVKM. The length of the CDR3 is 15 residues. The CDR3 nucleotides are TGTGCCAGCTCACCCCGGGGCGCGGGCAATCAGCCCCAGCATTTT. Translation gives CASSPRGAGNQPQHF.

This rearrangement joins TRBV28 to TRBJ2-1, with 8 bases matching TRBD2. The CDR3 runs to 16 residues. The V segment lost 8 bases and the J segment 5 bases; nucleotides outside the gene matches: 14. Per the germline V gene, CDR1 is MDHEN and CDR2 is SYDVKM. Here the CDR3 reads CASGPVSGNWHNEQFF. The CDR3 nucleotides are TGTGCCAGCGGGCCTGTTAGCGGGAATTGGCACAATGAGCAGTTCTTC.

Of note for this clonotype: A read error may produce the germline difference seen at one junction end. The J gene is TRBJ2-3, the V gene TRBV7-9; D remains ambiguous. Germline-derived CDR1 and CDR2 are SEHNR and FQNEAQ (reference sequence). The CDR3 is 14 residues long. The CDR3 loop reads CSSSPWQRTDTQYF. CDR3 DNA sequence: TGTTCCAGCAGCCCGTGGCAACGCACAGATACGCAGTATTTT. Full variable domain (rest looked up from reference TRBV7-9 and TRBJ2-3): DTGVSQNPRHKITKRGQNVTFRCDPISEHNRLYWYRQTLGQGPEFLTYFQNEAQLEKSRLLSDRFSAERPKGSFSTLEIQRTEQGDSAMYLCSSSPWQRTDTQYFGPGTRLTVL.

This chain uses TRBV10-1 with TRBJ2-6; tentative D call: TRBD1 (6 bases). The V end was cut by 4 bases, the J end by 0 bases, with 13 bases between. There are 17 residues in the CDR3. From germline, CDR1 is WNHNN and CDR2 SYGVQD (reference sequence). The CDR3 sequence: CASSGQGTISGANVLTF. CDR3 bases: TGCGCCAGCAGTGGTCAGGGGACCATCTCTGGGGCCAACGTCCTGACTTTC.

CDR3 nucleotides: TGTGCCAGCAGCTATCGGACAGGGAGGAACACTGAAGCTTTCTTT. Translating gives CASSYRTGRNTEAFF. The V gene is TRBV5-5, the J gene TRBJ1-1; TRBD1 agrees at 8 bases. V dropped 3 bases and J dropped 1; count of bases not matched to a gene: 5. The germline V gene encodes CDR1 SGHKS and CDR2 YYEKEE (reference sequence). This CDR3 is 15 amino acids long. Full variable domain (missing parts from reference TRBV5-5 and TRBJ1-1): DAGVTQSPTHLIKTRGQQVTLRCSPISGHKSVSWYQQVLGQGPQFIFQYYEKEERGRGNFPDRFSARQFPNYSSELNVNALLLGDSALYLCASSYRTGRNTEAFFGQGTRLTVV.

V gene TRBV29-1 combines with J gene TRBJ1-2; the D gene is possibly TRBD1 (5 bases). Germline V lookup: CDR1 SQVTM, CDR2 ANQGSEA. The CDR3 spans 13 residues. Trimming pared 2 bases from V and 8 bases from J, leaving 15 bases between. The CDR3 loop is CSVELRDLRGYTF. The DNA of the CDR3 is TGCAGCGTTGAACTGCGGGACTTGAGGGGCTACACCTTC.

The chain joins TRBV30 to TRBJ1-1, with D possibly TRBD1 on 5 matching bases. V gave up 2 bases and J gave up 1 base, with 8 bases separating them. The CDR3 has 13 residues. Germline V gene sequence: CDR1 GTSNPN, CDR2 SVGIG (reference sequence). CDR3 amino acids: CAWSQGPNTEAFF. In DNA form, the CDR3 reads TGTGCCTGGAGTCAGGGACCGAACACTGAAGCTTTCTTT.

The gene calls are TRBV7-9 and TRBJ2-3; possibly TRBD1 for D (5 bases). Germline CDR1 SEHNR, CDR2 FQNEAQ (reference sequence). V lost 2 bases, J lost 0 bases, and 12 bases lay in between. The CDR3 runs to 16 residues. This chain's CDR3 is CASSLRTPSSTDTQYF. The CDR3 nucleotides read TGTGCCAGCAGCTTAAGGACACCCTCAAGCACAGATACGCAGTATTTT. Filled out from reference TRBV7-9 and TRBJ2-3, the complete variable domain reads DTGVSQNPRHKITKRGQNVTFRCDPISEHNRLYWYRQTLGQGPEFLTYFQNEAQLEKSRLLSDRFSAERPKGSFSTLEIQRTEQGDSAMYLCASSLRTPSSTDTQYFGPGTRLTVL.

DNA of the CDR3: TGTGCCAGCAGTTTAATATCCGGGCAGTCCGCAGATACGCAGTATTTT. This codes for CASSLISGQSADTQYF. The V call is TRBV12-3 or TRBV12-4, the J call TRBJ2-3; no definite D call. V lost 2 bases to trimming and J lost 4 bases, with 16 bases between them. The CDR3 sequence is 16 residues long.

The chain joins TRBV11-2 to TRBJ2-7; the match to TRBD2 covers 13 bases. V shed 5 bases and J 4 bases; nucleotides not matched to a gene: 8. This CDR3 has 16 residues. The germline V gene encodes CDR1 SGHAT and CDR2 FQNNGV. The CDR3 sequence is CASSLVLAGGRYEQYF. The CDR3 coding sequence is TGTGCCAGCAGCCTCGTACTAGCGGGGGGGCGATACGAGCAGTACTTC. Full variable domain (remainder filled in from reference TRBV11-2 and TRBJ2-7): EAGVAQSPRYKIIEKRQSVAFWCNPISGHATLYWYQQILGQGPKLLIQFQNNGVVDDSQLPKDRFSAERLKGVDSTLKIQPAKLEDSAVYLCASSLVLAGGRYEQYFGPGTRLTVT.